Listed below are T cell receptor beta chains from one sample, sequenced in a study of blood T cell repertoires in COVID-19. This table comes from immunoSEQ multiplex PCR, and its TCRdb copy is limited to in-frame clones, with some not included. The table records under 200,000 clones, around nine tenths of them present only once. The sample taken for sequencing was peripheral blood. These receptors were taken from a man between 18 and 29 years old with active or convalescent COVID-19. CDR3s include the opening cysteine and the closing phenylalanine or tryptophan. The D gene is left open where the match is weak. Only part of the rows carry a size: once, few, many, or a class if the clone is expanded.

V	size	J	D	length	DNA	CDR3
TRBV27	.	TRBJ2-1	TRBD2	16	TGTGCCAGCAGGCTTAACCGACTAGCGGGGTACAATGAGCAGTTCTTC	CASRLNRLAGYNEQFF
TRBV2	.	TRBJ1-2	TRBD1	16	TGTGCCAGCAGTGTTCCTCAAGGGGGCTGGAGGGGAGGCTACACCTTC	CASSVPQGGWRGGYTF
TRBV19	few	TRBJ1-1	.	14	TGTGCCAGTAGTCCTGGGCCGGCGAACACTGAAGCTTTCTTT	CASSPGPANTEAFF
TRBV11-2	.	TRBJ1-2	.	13	TGTGCCAGCACCCTCGGGGGTAACTATGGCTACACCTTC	CASTLGGNYGYTF
TRBV4-3	once	TRBJ2-1	.	13	TGCGCCTCGTCTCGCGGGGTTATTGATGAGCAGTTCTTC	CASSRGVIDEQFF
TRBV2	.	TRBJ1-5	.	14	TGTGCCAGCAGCCCAGGGAGGCCGATACAGCCTCAGCATTTT	CASSPGRPIQPQHF
TRBV30	.	TRBJ1-2	TRBD1	14	TGTGCCTGGAGTCGGGACAGACACCTCTATGGCTACACCTTC	CAWSRDRHLYGYTF
TRBV5-4	.	TRBJ2-4	TRBD1	16	TGTGCCAGCAGCGATCCGGGACAGGGGGCCAAAAACATTCAGTACTTC	CASSDPGQGAKNIQYF
TRBV29-1	.	TRBJ2-5	.	11	TGCAGCGTTGGGCCCCAAGAGACCCAGTACTTC	CSVGPQETQYF
TRBV6-5	.	TRBJ2-7	TRBD2	15	TGTGCCAGCAGTTATCGCGGGAGCGCCTCCTACGAGCAGTACTTC	CASSYRGSASYEQYF
TRBV7-2	.	TRBJ2-2	TRBD2	15	TGTGCCAGCAGCCCCCGGGGGGGCAACACCGGGGAGCTGTTTTTT	CASSPRGGNTGELFF
TRBV11-2	.	TRBJ1-1	.	15	TGTGCCAGCACCCACCGGACCGGCGGGGGCACTGAAGCTTTCTTT	CASTHRTGGGTEAFF